This T cell receptor beta chain is drawn from a study of T cells after posttransplantation cyclophosphamide. Study-level results: Donor CD8+ memory clones often dominated recipient blood repertoires at later times. Tissue-infiltrating T cells from skin or gut overlapped little with blood T cells.

A note on this clone: Its specificity is not known.

Unmatched junction bases numbered 1, after V lost 1 base and J lost 4 bases. Germline V CDR1 and CDR2: GTSNPN, SVGIG (reference sequence). This CDR3 is 12 amino acids long. Method: immunoSEQ multiplex PCR; TCRdb's copy keeps in-frame clones and lacks some. The table shows tens of thousands of clones, with roughly 90% occurring only once. Busulfan-fludarabine conditioning, marrow transplant, and cyclophosphamide on days +3 and +4 were administered. Source: PBMCs, taken after allogeneic stem cell transplant with posttransplant cyclophosphamide. This clonotype originated in a female patient between 30 and 40 years old who received an allogeneic stem cell transplant from an unrelated donor, was CMV-positive, and had no GVHD. Some T cells may originate from the graft donor. The chain uses TRBV30 and TRBJ2-7, with 7 bases matching TRBD2. As DNA, the CDR3 is TGTGCCTGGAGTGCGGGGGGATACGAGCAGTACTTC. Its protein is CAWSAGGYEQYF.